The 24 T cell receptor beta chains below come from one sample, sequenced in a study of post-analysis software for immune sequencing data. Study-wide findings and caveats: TRBV segments more frequent in patients than in controls numbered roughly 5 and included TRBV5-6, TRBV5-1 and TRBV20-1.

The TCR beta cDNA libraries carried unique molecular identifiers. TCRdb fed the PCR reads into MiXCR, producing one record per CDR3 protein. The table has around 200,000 distinct CDR3 sequences, approximately 30% seen once. No antigen has been assigned to these receptors. The specimen sequenced was blood. The origin of the receptors is a girl aged 2 to 17 with multiple sclerosis.

The rearrangement joins TRBV20-1 to TRBJ2-7; 7 bases align to TRBD1. Germline loops: CDR1 DFQATT, CDR2 SNEGSKA (reference sequence). The CDR3 runs to 15 residues. The trim removed 5 bases at V and 2 bases at J, leaving 12 bases unmatched. As DNA, the CDR3 is TGCAGTGCTCAGAACCCCCGGGACAGCACCTACGAGCAGTACTTC. Translation gives CSAQNPRDSTYEQYF.

The chain uses TRBV3-1 and TRBJ1-2; D is possibly TRBD1 (5 bases). The CDR3 length is 17 residues. The ends were cut back, 1 base at V and 0 bases at J, with 15 bases in the middle. Germline-derived CDR1 and CDR2 are LGHDT and YNNKEL (reference sequence). The CDR3 bases are TGTGCCAGCAGCCAAGGTCCCAGCAGGGCCACTAACTATGGCTACACCTTC. Its protein product is CASSQGPSRATNYGYTF.

Many counts were recorded for this clonotype. J is TRBJ2-1 and V is TRBV6-5; 7 nucleotides match TRBD1. Trimming cost V 5 bases and J 2 bases; bases outside gene matches: 6. CDR3 length: 15 amino acids. CDR1 and CDR2 from the germline V gene are MNHEY and SVGAGI. CDR3 protein: CASSMGQPAYNEQFF. The CDR3 DNA follows: TGTGCCAGCAGTATGGGACAGCCCGCCTACAATGAGCAGTTCTTC.

Ten or more counts support this clonotype. The chain has TRBV20-1 and TRBJ2-7, with D hard to call. Germline CDR1 DFQATT, CDR2 SNEGSKA (reference sequence). V was trimmed by 0 bases and J by 0 bases, leaving 12 bases between them. This CDR3 comprises 15 residues. This CDR3 reads CSARDGGSLSYEQYF. CDR3 in DNA: TGCAGTGCTAGAGATGGTGGTAGCCTCTCCTACGAGCAGTACTTC.

J is TRBJ2-5 and V is TRBV7-9; tentatively, D is TRBD2 (5 bases). The CDR3 covers 17 residues. Germline CDR1 and CDR2: SEHNR and FQNEAQ (reference sequence). Trimming removed 1 base from V and 0 bases from J, with 15 bases in between. Written as DNA, the CDR3 is TGTGCCAGCAGCTTAGGAGTAGGACTCCCGTACCAAGAGACCCAGTACTTC. This codes for CASSLGVGLPYQETQYF.

In its sample, this clonotype was seen many times. The chain carries TRBV4-1 and TRBJ1-2; D is ambiguous. This CDR3 is built from 13 residues. V dropped 1 base and J dropped 8 bases, with 11 bases sitting between them. Looked up from germline, CDR1 is MGHRA and CDR2 is YSYEKL. The CDR3 reads CASSQGAPPGYTF. The CDR3 DNA follows: TGCGCCAGCAGCCAAGGGGCGCCCCCGGGCTACACCTTC.

V usage is TRBV27 and J usage is TRBJ1-1; D perhaps matches TRBD1 (5 bases). V was clipped by 9 bases and J by 4 bases, with 15 bases between them. The length of the CDR3 is 13 residues. Germline-derived CDR1 and CDR2 are MNHEY and SMNVEV (reference sequence). The chain's CDR3 is CASGGGVSTEAFF. The CDR3 DNA sequence: TGTGCCAGTGGGGGTGGGGTGAGCACTGAAGCTTTCTTT.

Note on this clonotype: This could be a read error, since a much larger clone is one nucleotide away. The V and J genes are TRBV19 and TRBJ2-1, with D hard to call. Germline CDR1 and CDR2: LNHDA and SQIVND (reference sequence). Trimming cost V 0 bases and J 3 bases, with 9 bases left between them. The CDR3 contains 15 residues. The CDR3 nucleotides read TGTGCCAGTAGTATAGACCTCAGCCACTACAATGAGCAGTTCTTC. It specifies CASSIDLSHYNEQFF.

This clonotype occurred a few times. The gene calls are TRBV28 and TRBJ1-1; D is perhaps TRBD1 (6 bases). CDR1 and CDR2 from the germline V gene are MDHEN and SYDVKM. Trimming stripped 8 bases from V and 6 bases from J, with 16 bases between. The CDR3 runs 13 residues. CDR3 amino acids: CASRNREKAEAFF. The CDR3 DNA reads as TGTGCCAGCCGCAACAGGGAAAAGGCTGAAGCTTTCTTT.

Details on this clonotype: This may be a read error: a much more frequent sequence differs by one nucleotide. V and J are TRBV20-1 and TRBJ1-2; D not resolved. The germline gives CDR1 DFQATT, CDR2 SNEGSKA (reference sequence). This CDR3 has 15 residues. V was cut by 0 bases and J by 3 bases, with 14 bases left in between. The CDR3 region is CSARDRVAADYGYTF. Written as DNA, the CDR3 is TGCAGTGCTAGAGATCGCGTCGCCGCTGACTATGGCTACACCTTC.

The rearrangement links TRBV11-2 to TRBJ2-1, with D perhaps TRBD2 (5 bases). V lost 6 bases to trimming and J lost 2 bases, with 14 bases between them. The CDR3 is 15 amino acids. Germline V gene lookup returns CDR1 SGHAT and CDR2 FQNNGV. The CDR3: CASRIGVQTYNEQFF. In DNA form, the CDR3 reads TGTGCCAGCAGGATCGGGGTGCAAACCTACAATGAGCAGTTCTTC.

This clonotype has at least ten counts. The chain recombines TRBV30 with TRBJ2-5; tentatively, D is TRBD1 or TRBD2 (5 bases each). Germline assignment: CDR1 GTSNPN and CDR2 SVGIG (reference sequence). The V end was cut by 0 bases, the J end by 1 base, with 24 bases between. The CDR3 has 19 residues. The CDR3 DNA reads as TGTGCCTGGAGTGTATGGGGTATGGGGGAGACGATTTTCCAAGAGACCCAGTACTTC. Amino acid sequence: CAWSVWGMGETIFQETQYF.

J is TRBJ1-2 and V is TRBV29-1, with D possibly TRBD1 on 5 matching bases. V lost 5 bases and J 7 bases, leaving 11 bases between the germline ends. The CDR3 is 11 amino acids. CDR1 SQVTM and CDR2 ANQGSEA come from the germline V gene. CDR3 protein: CSVRQTSGYTF. In nucleotides, the CDR3 is TGCAGCGTTAGACAGACGAGTGGCTACACCTTC.

This clonotype was recorded many times. The chain combines TRBV5-1 with TRBJ2-7; D might be TRBD1 (6 bases). Germline loops: CDR1 SGHRS, CDR2 YFSETQ. CDR3 length: 14 amino acids. Deletions cut 7 bases from V and 6 bases from J, with 20 bases between. The CDR3 DNA sequence: TGCGCCAGCGGAATGAACAGGGTGGACAGCGAGCAGTACTTC. Amino acid sequence: CASGMNRVDSEQYF. Full variable domain (outside the CDR3, taken from reference TRBV5-1 and TRBJ2-7): KAGVTQTPRYLIKTRGQQVTLSCSPISGHRSVSWYQQTPGQGLQFLFEYFSETQRNKGNFPGRFSGRQFSNSRSEMNVSTLELGDSALYLCASGMNRVDSEQYFGPGTRLTVT.

This clonotype has at least ten counts. The genes are TRBV5-1 and TRBJ2-7; D tentatively fits TRBD1 or TRBD2 (5 bases each). The CDR3 loop spans 15 amino acids. Germline-derived CDR1 and CDR2 are SGHRS and YFSETQ. V lost 2 bases to trimming and J lost 0 bases, with 12 bases between them. CDR3 coding DNA: TGCGCCAGCAGCTTCGGGACCGAGAGCTCCTACGAGCAGTACTTC. Its translation: CASSFGTESSYEQYF.

There are many counts of this clonotype. The chain links TRBV6-1 to TRBJ1-2, with D perhaps TRBD1 (5 bases). Trimming pared 6 bases from V and 4 bases from J, leaving 12 bases between. Germline V gene lookup returns CDR1 MNHNS and CDR2 SASEGT. This CDR3 has 13 residues. This chain's CDR3 is CASSLGTGYGYTF. The CDR3 DNA reads as TGTGCCAGCAGCTTGGGGACGGGCTATGGCTACACCTTC.

V gene TRBV3-1 combines with J gene TRBJ2-3; D might be TRBD1 (6 bases). CDR1 is LGHDT, CDR2 YNNKEL, per germline (reference sequence). Trimming cost V 1 base and J 0 bases, with 17 bases left between them. The CDR3 has 18 amino acids. The CDR3 DNA reads TGTGCCAGCAGCCAAGGGGGGCTCGCGGGCCTAAGCACAGATACGCAGTATTTT. Translation gives CASSQGGLAGLSTDTQYF.

The chain carries TRBV5-1 and TRBJ2-3; 14 positions match TRBD2. The germline V gene encodes CDR1 SGHRS and CDR2 YFSETQ. V trimming: 4 bases; J trimming: 1 base; junction bases outside the gene matches: 5. This CDR3 is built from 17 residues. This CDR3 is CASSHGLAGGGTDTQYF. The DNA of the CDR3 is TGCGCCAGCAGCCACGGACTAGCGGGGGGAGGCACAGATACGCAGTATTTT.

The genes are TRBV7-2 and TRBJ1-2; D remains unclear. The CDR3 covers 14 residues. Per germline, CDR1 SGHTA and CDR2 FQGNSA. Trimming removed 9 bases from V and 4 bases from J, with 18 bases in between. As DNA, the CDR3 is TGTGCCAGTAGCCCCCGAGGTAGCAGCTATGGCTACACCTTC. This sequence encodes CASSPRGSSYGYTF.

Ten or more counts support this clonotype. V is TRBV10-3 and J is TRBJ2-5; D remains unclear. Trimming removed 4 bases from V and 5 bases from J, with 11 bases in between. The CDR3 covers 13 residues. CDR1 is ENHRY and CDR2 is SYGVKD in the germline V gene. CDR3 in DNA: TGTGCCATCAGTGTTAGGATCGGGGAGACCCAGTACTTC. Translation gives CAISVRIGETQYF.

The rearrangement joins TRBV5-1 to TRBJ1-5; no definite D call. The CDR3 totals 14 residues. Germline V lookup: CDR1 SGHRS, CDR2 YFSETQ. V was cut by 4 bases and J by 0 bases, with 8 bases left in between. DNA for the CDR3: TGCGCCAGCAGCGGAGAGAATAGCAATCAGCCCCAGCATTTT. Its translation is CASSGENSNQPQHF.

This clonotype turned up a few times. The chain links TRBV4-2 to TRBJ2-3, with 7 bases aligning to TRBD1. The J segment lost 6 bases and the V segment lost 0 bases, leaving 12 bases of the junction unmatched. Per germline, CDR1 LGHNA and CDR2 YNFKEQ. The CDR3 length is 17 residues. CDR3: CASSQDIKGADRDTQYF. The CDR3 DNA sequence: TGTGCCAGCAGCCAAGATATAAAGGGGGCGGATAGGGATACGCAGTATTTT.

The V gene is TRBV5-1, the J gene TRBJ1-5; D is unresolved. Trimming removed 0 bases from V and 2 bases from J, with 6 bases in between. Germline loops: CDR1 SGHRS, CDR2 YFSETQ. The CDR3 spans 14 residues. The CDR3 nucleotides read TGCGCCAGCAGCTTGGAGACCGGCAATCAGCCCCAGCATTTT. This codes for CASSLETGNQPQHF.

The J gene is TRBJ2-3, the V gene TRBV6-2 or TRBV6-3, with TRBD2 identical over 7 bases. Germline values: CDR1 MNHEY, CDR2 SVGEGT. Losses at the gene ends were 2 bases for V and 0 bases for J; bases not matched to a gene: 8. The CDR3 is made up of 17 amino acids. The CDR3 DNA is TGTGCCAGCAGTTACCGTCGGCGGGAGCAGAGCACAGATACGCAGTATTTT. Protein: CASSYRRREQSTDTQYF.